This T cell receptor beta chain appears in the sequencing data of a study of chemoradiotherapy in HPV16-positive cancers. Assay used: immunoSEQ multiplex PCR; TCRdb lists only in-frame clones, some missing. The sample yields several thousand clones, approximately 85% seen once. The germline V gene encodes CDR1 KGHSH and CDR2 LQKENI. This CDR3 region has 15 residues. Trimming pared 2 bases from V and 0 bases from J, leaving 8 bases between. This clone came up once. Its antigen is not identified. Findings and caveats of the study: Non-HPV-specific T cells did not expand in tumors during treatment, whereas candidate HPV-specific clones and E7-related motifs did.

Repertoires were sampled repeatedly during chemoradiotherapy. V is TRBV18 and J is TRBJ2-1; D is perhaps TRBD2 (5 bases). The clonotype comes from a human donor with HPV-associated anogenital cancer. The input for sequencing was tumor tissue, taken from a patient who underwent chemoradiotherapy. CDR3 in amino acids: CASSPRGYSYNEQFF. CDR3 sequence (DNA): TGTGCCAGCTCACCAAGAGGGTACTCCTACAATGAGCAGTTCTTC.